Following are 10 T cell receptor beta chains from one sample sequenced in a study of T cell repertoires in cytomegalovirus infection. MiXCR was run by TCRdb on the reads, yielding one entry per CDR3 protein. The sample lists about 740,000 distinct CDR3 sequences; 35% were seen once. The sequenced sample was PBMCs. The receptor source for this set is a human donor in good health (CMV status not recorded). Some clones in this sample may be carry-over from other donors' samples.

This clonotype appeared a few times. The chain joins TRBV6-5 to TRBJ2-3, with TRBD1 matching over 8 bases. The CDR3 totals 18 residues. After removal of 2 bases from V and 0 bases from J, the junction contained 10 bases not matched to a gene. From germline, CDR1 is MNHEY and CDR2 SVGAGI. DNA of the CDR3: TGTGCCAGCAGTTACCAGCCGAGGACAGGGACTAGCACAGATACGCAGTATTTT. Translated, it gives CASSYQPRTGTSTDTQYF.

This clonotype appeared a few times. The chain combines TRBV5-6 with TRBJ1-1; weak D call: TRBD1 (6 bases). Trimming shortened V by 2 bases and J by 5 bases, and 13 bases separated the two germline ends. CDR1 and CDR2 (germline): SGHDT, YYEEEE. The CDR3 sequence is 14 residues long. The CDR3 protein is CASSFRGERTEAFF. CDR3 coding DNA: TGTGCCAGCAGCTTTAGGGGGGAGCGGACTGAAGCTTTCTTT. Full variable domain (missing parts from reference TRBV5-6 and TRBJ1-1): DAGVTQSPTHLIKTRGQQVTLRCSPKSGHDTVSWYQQALGQGPQFIFQYYEEEERQRGNFPDRFSGHQFPNYSSELNVNALLLGDSALYLCASSFRGERTEAFFGQGTRLTVV.

The chain uses TRBV5-6 and TRBJ1-2; D call uncertain. The V end was cut by 2 bases, the J end by 6 bases, with 11 bases between. This CDR3 is built from 13 residues. CDR1 SGHDT and CDR2 YYEEEE come from the germline V gene. The CDR3 coding sequence is TGTGCCAGCAGCTTATTCAACAGTCATGGCTACACCTTC. Protein: CASSLFNSHGYTF. Complete variable domain (other parts from reference TRBV5-6 and TRBJ1-2): DAGVTQSPTHLIKTRGQQVTLRCSPKSGHDTVSWYQQALGQGPQFIFQYYEEEERQRGNFPDRFSGHQFPNYSSELNVNALLLGDSALYLCASSLFNSHGYTFGSGTRLTVV.

This clonotype was seen a handful of times. CDR3 in amino acids: CASSLGQAHYNEQFF. CDR3 DNA sequence: TGTGCCAGCAGCTTAGGACAGGCCCACTACAATGAGCAGTTCTTC. The chain has TRBV7-9 and TRBJ2-1; perhaps TRBD1 as D (6 bases). This CDR3 is built from 15 residues. V dropped 1 base and J dropped 3 bases, with 10 bases sitting between them. CDR1 is SEHNR and CDR2 is FQNEAQ in the germline V gene (reference sequence).

This clonotype was counted only a few times. The chain links TRBV30 to TRBJ2-7; 8 bases are shared with TRBD1. The junction had 8 bases not matched to a gene; V was cut back by 6 bases and J by 4 bases. Germline values: CDR1 GTSNPN, CDR2 SVGIG (reference sequence). The CDR3 consists of 13 residues. The DNA of the CDR3 is TGTGCCTGTGGATGGACAGGGTCTTACGAGCAGTACTTC. Its protein is CACGWTGSYEQYF.

This clonotype was found a few times. The V call is TRBV7-6, the J call TRBJ2-1, with D possibly matching TRBD2 (5 bases). Germline loops: CDR1 SGHVS, CDR2 FNYEAQ. The CDR3 is made up of 15 amino acids. The V end was cut by 1 base, the J end by 4 bases, with 11 bases between. In DNA, the CDR3 is TGTGCCAGCAGCTTAGACGGGGAAAGGTACAATGAGCAGTTCTTC. This translates into CASSLDGERYNEQFF. Filled out from reference TRBV7-6 and TRBJ2-1, the complete variable domain reads GAGVSQSPRYKVTKRGQDVALRCDPISGHVSLYWYRQALGQGPEFLTYFNYEAQQDKSGLPNDRFSAERPEGSISTLTIQRTEQRDSAMYRCASSLDGERYNEQFFGPGTRLTVL.

This clonotype came up a few times. CDR3 residues: CASSPEGPTSVYEQYF. CDR3 DNA sequence: TGCGCCAGCAGCCCGGAAGGCCCGACTAGCGTCTACGAGCAGTACTTC. V gene TRBV4-1 combines with J gene TRBJ2-7; TRBD2 agrees at 8 bases. J gave up 3 bases and V 4 bases, and 11 bases lay outside the gene matches. The length of the CDR3 is 16 residues. Germline V gene sequence: CDR1 MGHRA, CDR2 YSYEKL.

The J gene is TRBJ1-1, the V gene TRBV6-6; TRBD1 matches at 10 bases. CDR3 length equals 15 residues. Germline loops: CDR1 MNHNY, CDR2 SVGAGI (reference sequence). Unmatched junction bases numbered 9, after V lost 7 bases and J lost 4 bases. CDR3 coding DNA: TGTGCCAGCAATATTGGACAGGGGGGCGGCACTGAAGCTTTCTTT. This codes for CASNIGQGGGTEAFF.

The chain couples TRBV5-1 to TRBJ2-5; the match to TRBD1 covers 8 bases. CDR1 and CDR2 from the germline V gene are SGHRS and YFSETQ. The CDR3 is 13 amino acids. Trimming cost V 4 bases and J 3 bases; bases outside gene matches: 2. The CDR3 nucleotides read TGCGCCAGCAGCGTGGACAGGGAAGAGACCCAGTACTTC. Its translation: CASSVDREETQYF.

Ten or more counts support this clonotype. This chain links TRBV28 with TRBJ1-1, with D unresolved. V lost 1 base, J lost 8 bases, and 11 bases lay in between. The CDR3 has 13 amino acids. Germline CDR1 and CDR2: MDHEN and SYDVKM. The CDR3: CASSLSVTGEAFF. Here the CDR3 DNA reads TGTGCCAGCAGTTTATCAGTGACCGGGGAAGCTTTCTTT.